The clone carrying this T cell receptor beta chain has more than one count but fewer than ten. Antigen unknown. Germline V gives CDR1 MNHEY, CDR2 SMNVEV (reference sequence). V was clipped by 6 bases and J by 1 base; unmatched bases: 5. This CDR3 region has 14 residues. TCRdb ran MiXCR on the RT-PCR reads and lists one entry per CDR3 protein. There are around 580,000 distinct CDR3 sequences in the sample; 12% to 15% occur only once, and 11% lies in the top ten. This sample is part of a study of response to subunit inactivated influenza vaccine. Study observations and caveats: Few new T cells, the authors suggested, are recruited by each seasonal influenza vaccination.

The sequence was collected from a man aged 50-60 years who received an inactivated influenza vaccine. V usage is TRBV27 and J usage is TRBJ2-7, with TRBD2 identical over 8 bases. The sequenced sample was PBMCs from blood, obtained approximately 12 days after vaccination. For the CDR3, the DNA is TGTGCCAGCAGCTCCGGGACTAGGTCCTACGAGCAGTACTTC. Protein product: CASSSGTRSYEQYF.